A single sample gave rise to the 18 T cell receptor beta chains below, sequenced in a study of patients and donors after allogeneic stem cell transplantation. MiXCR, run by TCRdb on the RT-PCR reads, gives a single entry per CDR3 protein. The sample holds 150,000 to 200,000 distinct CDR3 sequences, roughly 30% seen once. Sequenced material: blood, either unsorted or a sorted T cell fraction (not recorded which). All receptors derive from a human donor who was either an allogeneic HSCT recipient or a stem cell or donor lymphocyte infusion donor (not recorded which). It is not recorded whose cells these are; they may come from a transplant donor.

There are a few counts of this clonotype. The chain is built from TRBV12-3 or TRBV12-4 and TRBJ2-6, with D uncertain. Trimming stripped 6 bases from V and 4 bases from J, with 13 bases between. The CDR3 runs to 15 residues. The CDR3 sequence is CASSYHPPGANVLTF. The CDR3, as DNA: TGTGCCAGCAGCTATCATCCGCCGGGGGCCAACGTCCTGACTTTC.

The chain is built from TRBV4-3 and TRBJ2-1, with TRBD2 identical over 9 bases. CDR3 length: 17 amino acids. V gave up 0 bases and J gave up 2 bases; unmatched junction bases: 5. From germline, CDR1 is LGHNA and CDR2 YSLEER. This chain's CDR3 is CASSQDHSGSTYNEQFF. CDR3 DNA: TGCGCCAGCAGCCAAGATCATAGCGGGAGTACCTACAATGAGCAGTTCTTC.

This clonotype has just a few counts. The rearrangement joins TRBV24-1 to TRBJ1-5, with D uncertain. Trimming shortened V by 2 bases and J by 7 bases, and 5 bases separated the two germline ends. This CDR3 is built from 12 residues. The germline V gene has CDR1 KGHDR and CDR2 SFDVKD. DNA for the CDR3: TGTGCCACCAGTGATTCTCGGCAGCCCCAGCATTTT. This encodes CATSDSRQPQHF.

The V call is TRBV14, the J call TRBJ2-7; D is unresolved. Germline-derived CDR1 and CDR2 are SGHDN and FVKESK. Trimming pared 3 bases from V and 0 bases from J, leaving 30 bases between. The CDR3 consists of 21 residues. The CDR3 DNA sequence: TGTGCCAGCAGCCATCCTATGAAAGTGTTATCAAATTGGGCAGTCTCCTACGAGCAGTACTTC. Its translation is CASSHPMKVLSNWAVSYEQYF.

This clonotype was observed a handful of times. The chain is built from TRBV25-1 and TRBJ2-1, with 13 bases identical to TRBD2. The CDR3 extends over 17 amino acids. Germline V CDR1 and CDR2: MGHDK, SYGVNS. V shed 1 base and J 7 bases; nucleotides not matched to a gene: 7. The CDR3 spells CASSEFRLAGGLNEQFF. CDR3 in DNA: TGTGCCAGCAGTGAATTTCGACTAGCGGGAGGCTTAAATGAGCAGTTCTTC.

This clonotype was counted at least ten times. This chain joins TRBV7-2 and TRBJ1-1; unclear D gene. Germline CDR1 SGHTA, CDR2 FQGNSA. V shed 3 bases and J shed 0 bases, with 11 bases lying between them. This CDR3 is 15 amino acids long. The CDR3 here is CASSLGVYMNTEAFF. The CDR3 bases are TGTGCCAGCAGCTTGGGTGTTTACATGAACACTGAAGCTTTCTTT.

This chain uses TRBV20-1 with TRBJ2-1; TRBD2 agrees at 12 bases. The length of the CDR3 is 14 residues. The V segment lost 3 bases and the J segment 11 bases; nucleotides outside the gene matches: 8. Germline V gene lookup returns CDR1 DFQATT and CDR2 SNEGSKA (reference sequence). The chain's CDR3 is CSASPLAGGEKQFF. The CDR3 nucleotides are TGCAGTGCTAGCCCCCTAGCGGGAGGGGAAAAGCAGTTCTTC.

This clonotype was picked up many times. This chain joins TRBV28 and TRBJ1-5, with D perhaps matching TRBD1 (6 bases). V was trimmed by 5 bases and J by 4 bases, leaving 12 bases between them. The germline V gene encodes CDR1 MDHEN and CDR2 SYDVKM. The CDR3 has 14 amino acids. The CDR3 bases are TGTGCCAGCAGTCGGGGGGGCCTTAATCAGCCCCAGCATTTT. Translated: CASSRGGLNQPQHF.

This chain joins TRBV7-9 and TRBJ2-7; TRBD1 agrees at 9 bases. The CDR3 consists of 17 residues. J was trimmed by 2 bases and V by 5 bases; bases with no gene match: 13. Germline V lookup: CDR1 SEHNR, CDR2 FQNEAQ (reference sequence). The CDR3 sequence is CASSLMGPGTGPYEQYF. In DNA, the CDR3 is TGTGCCAGCAGCCTTATGGGTCCCGGGACAGGGCCCTACGAGCAGTACTTC.

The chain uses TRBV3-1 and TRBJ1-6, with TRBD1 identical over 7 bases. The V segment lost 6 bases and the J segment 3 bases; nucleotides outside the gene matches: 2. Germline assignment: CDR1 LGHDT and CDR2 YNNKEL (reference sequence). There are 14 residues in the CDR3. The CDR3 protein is CASSPGGYNSPLHF. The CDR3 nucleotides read TGTGCCAGCAGTCCAGGGGGCTATAATTCACCCCTCCACTTT.

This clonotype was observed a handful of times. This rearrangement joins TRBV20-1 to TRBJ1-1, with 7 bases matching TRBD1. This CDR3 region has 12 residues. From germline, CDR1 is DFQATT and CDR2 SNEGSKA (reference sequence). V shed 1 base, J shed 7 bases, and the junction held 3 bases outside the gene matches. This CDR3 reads CSARGRTGEAFF. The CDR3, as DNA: TGCAGTGCTAGAGGTCGGACAGGTGAAGCTTTCTTT.

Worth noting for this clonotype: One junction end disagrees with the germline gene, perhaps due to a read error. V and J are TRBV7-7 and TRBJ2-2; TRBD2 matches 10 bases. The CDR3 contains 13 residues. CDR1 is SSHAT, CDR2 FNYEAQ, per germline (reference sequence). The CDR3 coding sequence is TGTGCTAGCAGCCCGGGACTAGCGAGGGAGCTGTTTTTT. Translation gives CASSPGLARELFF.

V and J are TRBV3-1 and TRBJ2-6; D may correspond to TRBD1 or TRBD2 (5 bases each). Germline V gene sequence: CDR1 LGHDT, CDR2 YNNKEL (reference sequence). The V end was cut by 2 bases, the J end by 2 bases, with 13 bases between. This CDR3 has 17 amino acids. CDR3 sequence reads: CASSQNTGRAGANVLTF. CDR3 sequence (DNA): TGTGCCAGCAGCCAAAATACGGGGCGCGCTGGGGCCAACGTCCTGACTTTC.

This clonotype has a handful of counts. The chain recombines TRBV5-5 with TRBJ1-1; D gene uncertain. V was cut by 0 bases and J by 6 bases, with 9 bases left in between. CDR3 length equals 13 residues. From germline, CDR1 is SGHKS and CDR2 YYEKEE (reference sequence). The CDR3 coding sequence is TGTGCCAGCAGCTTGGGGAGCCCAGCTGAAGCTTTCTTT. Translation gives CASSLGSPAEAFF.

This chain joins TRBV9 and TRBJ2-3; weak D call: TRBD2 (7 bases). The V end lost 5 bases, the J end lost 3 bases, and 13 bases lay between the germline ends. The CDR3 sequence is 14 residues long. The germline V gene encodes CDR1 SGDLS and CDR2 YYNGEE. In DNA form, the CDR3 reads TGTGCCAGCAGGAGGGGGGGAAGGACAGATACGCAGTATTTT. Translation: CASRRGGRTDTQYF.

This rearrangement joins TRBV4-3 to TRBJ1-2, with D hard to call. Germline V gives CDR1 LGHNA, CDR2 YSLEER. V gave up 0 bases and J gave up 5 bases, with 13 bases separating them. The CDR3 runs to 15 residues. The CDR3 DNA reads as TGCGCCAGCAGCCAAGATAAACGGAGGTGGTATGGCTACACCTTC. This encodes CASSQDKRRWYGYTF.

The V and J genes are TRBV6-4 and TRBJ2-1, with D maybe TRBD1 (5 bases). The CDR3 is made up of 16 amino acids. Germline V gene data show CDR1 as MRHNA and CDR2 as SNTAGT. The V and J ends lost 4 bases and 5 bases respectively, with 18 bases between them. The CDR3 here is CASSALWGLSHNEQFF. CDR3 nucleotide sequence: TGTGCCAGCAGTGCCCTCTGGGGCCTATCTCACAATGAGCAGTTCTTC.

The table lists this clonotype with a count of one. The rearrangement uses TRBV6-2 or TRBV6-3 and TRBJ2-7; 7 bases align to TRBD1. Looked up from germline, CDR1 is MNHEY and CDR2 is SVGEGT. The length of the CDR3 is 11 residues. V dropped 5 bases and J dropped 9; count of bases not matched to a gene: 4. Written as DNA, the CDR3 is TGTGCCAGCAGTGAGAGGGACAGGCAGTACTTC. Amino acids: CASSERDRQYF.